What follows are 3 T cell receptor beta chains derived from one specimen sequenced in a study of regulatory T cells in long-lasting Graves disease. To make TCR beta libraries, researchers used iRepertoire HTBI primers and Arm-PCR of CDR3 regions. Each CDR3 protein gets one entry after TCRdb re-called the multiplex PCR reads with MiXCR. The sample comprises about half a million distinct CDR3 sequences, 12% of which are singletons, and roughly 8.2% rests with the top ten. The time point: newly diagnosed GD, antithyroid drugs for less than 3 months. PBMCs provided the RNA from which the TCR library was made. These data were also reused for a study on T cells in Graves' hyperthyroidism and ophthalmopathy.

Material: peripheral blood mononuclear cells (PBMCs), obtained at new diagnosis, from a patient treated with antithyroid drugs. These receptors were taken from a woman in her twenties or thirties with Graves disease.

This clonotype has only a few counts. The chain carries TRBV5-1 and TRBJ1-4, with D tentatively TRBD1 (6 bases). CDR1 is SGHRS and CDR2 is YFSETQ in the germline V gene. The CDR3 consists of 14 residues. Trimming left V 5 bases short and J 7 bases short, with 15 bases between. Here the CDR3 DNA reads TGCGCCAGCAGAAAGAAGGGAGGGGGTGAAAAACTGTTTTTT. Residues: CASRKKGGGEKLFF.

V gene TRBV19 combines with J gene TRBJ1-2; 8 nucleotides line up with TRBD1. Germline lookup yields CDR1 LNHDA and CDR2 SQIVND (reference sequence). The CDR3 length is 15 residues. V lost 4 bases, J lost 7 bases, and 11 bases stayed unmatched. The CDR3 DNA follows: TGTGCCAGTAGTACCAATGGACAGGGCGCCGGTGGCTACACCTTC. This sequence encodes CASSTNGQGAGGYTF.

This clonotype was observed at least ten times. Here the CDR3 DNA reads TGTGCCAGCAGCTTAACCACGGGACGACTGACCTATAATTCACCCCTCCACTTT. It encodes CASSLTTGRLTYNSPLHF. The J gene is TRBJ1-6, the V gene TRBV13; a possible D gene is TRBD1 (5 bases). CDR1 is PRHDT, CDR2 FYEKMQ, per germline (reference sequence). This CDR3 region has 18 residues. The V gene lost 2 bases and the J gene lost 2 bases, with 16 bases spanning the gap.